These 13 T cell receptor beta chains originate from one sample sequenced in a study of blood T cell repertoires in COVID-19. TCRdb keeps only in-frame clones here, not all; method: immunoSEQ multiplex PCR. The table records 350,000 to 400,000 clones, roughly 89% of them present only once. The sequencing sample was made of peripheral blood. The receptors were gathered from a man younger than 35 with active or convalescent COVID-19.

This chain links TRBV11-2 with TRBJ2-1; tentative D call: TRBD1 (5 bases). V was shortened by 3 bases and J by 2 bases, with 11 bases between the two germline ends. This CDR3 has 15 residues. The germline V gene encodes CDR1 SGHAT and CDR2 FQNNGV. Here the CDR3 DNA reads TGTGCCAGCAGCTTGGGTCAGGGTACCTACAATGAGCAGTTCTTC. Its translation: CASSLGQGTYNEQFF.

DNA for the CDR3: TGTGCCGGAGGCACGGAGGGTACCGGGGCCAACGTCCTGACTTTC. Amino acid sequence: CAGGTEGTGANVLTF. The V and J genes are TRBV30 and TRBJ2-6, with a possible D match to TRBD2 (6 bases). Between the trimmed V and J ends, which lost 8 bases and 4 bases, there was a span of 18 bases. The CDR3 has 15 amino acids. CDR1 is GTSNPN, CDR2 SVGIG, per germline (reference sequence).

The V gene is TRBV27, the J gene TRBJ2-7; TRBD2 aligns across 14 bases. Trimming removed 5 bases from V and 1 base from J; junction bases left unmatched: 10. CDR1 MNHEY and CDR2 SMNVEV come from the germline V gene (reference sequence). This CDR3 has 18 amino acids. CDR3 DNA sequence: TGTGCCAGCAGTCTGCGAGGGACTAGCGGGAGTGGGTCCTACGAGCAGTACTTC. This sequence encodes CASSLRGTSGSGSYEQYF.

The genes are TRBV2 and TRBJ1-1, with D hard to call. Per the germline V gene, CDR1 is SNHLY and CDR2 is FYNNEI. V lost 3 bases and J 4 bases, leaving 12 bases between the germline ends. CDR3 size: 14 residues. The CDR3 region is CASSEEVAGTEAFF. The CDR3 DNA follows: TGTGCCAGCAGTGAGGAGGTGGCAGGCACTGAAGCTTTCTTT. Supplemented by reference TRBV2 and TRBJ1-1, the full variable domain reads EPEVTQTPSHQVTQMGQEVILRCVPISNHLYFYWYRQILGQKVEFLVSFYNNEISEKSEIFDDQFSVERPDGSNFTLKIRSTKLEDSAMYFCASSEEVAGTEAFFGQGTRLTVV.

The CDR3 DNA follows: TGTGCCAGCAGTTCTCCCGGGACTAGTAAGAATGAGCAGTTCTTC. This gives the protein CASSSPGTSKNEQFF. This chain connects TRBV28 to TRBJ2-1; 8 bases agree with TRBD2. V shed 4 bases, J shed 7 bases, and the junction held 9 bases outside the gene matches. Germline V gene lookup returns CDR1 MDHEN and CDR2 SYDVKM. The CDR3 contains 15 residues.

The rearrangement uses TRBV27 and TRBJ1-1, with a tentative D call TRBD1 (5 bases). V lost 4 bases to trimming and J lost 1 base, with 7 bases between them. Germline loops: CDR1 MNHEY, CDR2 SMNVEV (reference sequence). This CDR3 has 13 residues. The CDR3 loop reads CASSWGGNTEAFF. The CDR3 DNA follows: TGTGCCAGCAGTTGGGGGGGGAACACTGAAGCTTTCTTT.

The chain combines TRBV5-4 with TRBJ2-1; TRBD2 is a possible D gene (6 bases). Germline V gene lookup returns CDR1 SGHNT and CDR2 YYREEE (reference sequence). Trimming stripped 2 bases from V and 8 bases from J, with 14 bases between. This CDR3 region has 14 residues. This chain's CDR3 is CASSLLREKDEQFF. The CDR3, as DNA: TGTGCCAGCAGCTTACTCCGGGAGAAAGATGAGCAGTTCTTC.

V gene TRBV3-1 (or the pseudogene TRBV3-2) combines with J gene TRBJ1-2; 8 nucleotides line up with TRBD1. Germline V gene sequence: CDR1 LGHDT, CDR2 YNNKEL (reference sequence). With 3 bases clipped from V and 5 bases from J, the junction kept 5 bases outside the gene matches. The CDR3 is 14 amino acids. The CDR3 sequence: CASSHRTGRYGYTF. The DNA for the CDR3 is TGTGCCAGCAGCCACAGGACAGGGCGTTATGGCTACACCTTC.

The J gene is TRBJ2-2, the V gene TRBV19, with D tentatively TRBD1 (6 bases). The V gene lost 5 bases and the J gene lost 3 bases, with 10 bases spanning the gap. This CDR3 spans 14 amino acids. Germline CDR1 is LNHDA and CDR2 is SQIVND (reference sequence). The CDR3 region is CASSLTGYTGELFF. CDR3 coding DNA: TGTGCCAGTAGTCTAACAGGGTACACCGGGGAGCTGTTTTTT. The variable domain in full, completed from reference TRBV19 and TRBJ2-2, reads DGGITQSPKYLFRKEGQNVTLSCEQNLNHDAMYWYRQDPGQGLRLIYYSQIVNDFQKGDIAEGYSVSREKKESFPLTVTSAQKNPTAFYLCASSLTGYTGELFFGEGSRLTVL.

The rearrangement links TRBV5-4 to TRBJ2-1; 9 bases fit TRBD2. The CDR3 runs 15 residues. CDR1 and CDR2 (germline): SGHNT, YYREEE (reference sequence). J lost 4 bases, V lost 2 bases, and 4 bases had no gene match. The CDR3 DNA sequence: TGTGCCAGCAGCTTACCGGGACTAGCTTACAATGAGCAGTTCTTC. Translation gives CASSLPGLAYNEQFF.

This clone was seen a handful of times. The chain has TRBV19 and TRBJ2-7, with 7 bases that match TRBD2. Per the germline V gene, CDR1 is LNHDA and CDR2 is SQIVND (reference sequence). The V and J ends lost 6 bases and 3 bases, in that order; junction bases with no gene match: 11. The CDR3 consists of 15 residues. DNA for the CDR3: TGTGCCAGTAGCACTGGGGAGGGGAATGGCTACGAGCAGTACTTC. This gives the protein CASSTGEGNGYEQYF.

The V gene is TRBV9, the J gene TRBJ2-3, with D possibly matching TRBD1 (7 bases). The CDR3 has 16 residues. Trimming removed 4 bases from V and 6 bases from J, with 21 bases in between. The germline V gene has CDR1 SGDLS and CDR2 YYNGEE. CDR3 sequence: CASSQGSGGGRDTQYF. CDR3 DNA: TGTGCCAGCAGCCAAGGCTCAGGGGGAGGAAGGGATACGCAGTATTTT.

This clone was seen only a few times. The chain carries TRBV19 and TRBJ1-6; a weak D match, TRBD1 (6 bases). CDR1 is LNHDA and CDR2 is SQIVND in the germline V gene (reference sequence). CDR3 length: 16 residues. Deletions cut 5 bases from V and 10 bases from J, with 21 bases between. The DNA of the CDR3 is TGTGCCAGTAGTTCCCGCGGCGCGGGGGGCGGATCACCCCTCCACTTT. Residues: CASSSRGAGGGSPLHF.